Listed below are T cell receptor beta chains from one sample, sequenced in a study of identical twins. TCRdb used MiXCR to reprocess the 5' RACE reads, holding one entry per CDR3 protein. The table records fewer than 500,000 distinct CDR3 sequences, roughly 13% of them present only once. This sample also belongs to another study, concerning yellow fever vaccine responses in identical twins.

The sequenced sample consisted of CD4+ T cells sorted from blood. These receptors came from a woman aged 18-29 years in good health. Both conserved end residues are part of each CDR3. The D gene is left open where the match is weak. Clone size is shown for a subset of rows, as once, few, many or a class of expanded clone.

d_call: -; clone_size: few; v_call: TRBV5-1; j_call: TRBJ2-1; cdr3_nt: TGCGCCAGCAGCTTGGGGTCCACAGCGTCCTACAATGAGCAGTTCTTC; cdr3_aa: CASSLGSTASYNEQFF
d_call: -; clone_size: -; v_call: TRBV6-5; j_call: TRBJ2-4; cdr3_nt: TGTGCCAGCAGTTACTCCTCGGGGCTAGCCAAAAACATTCAGTACTTC; cdr3_aa: CASSYSSGLAKNIQYF
d_call: TRBD2; clone_size: few; v_call: TRBV7-9; j_call: TRBJ2-3; cdr3_nt: TGTGCCAGCAGCCTACAGACTAGCTCCAGCACAGATACGCAGTATTTT; cdr3_aa: CASSLQTSSSTDTQYF
d_call: -; clone_size: -; v_call: TRBV19; j_call: TRBJ2-1; cdr3_nt: TGTGCCAGTAATGGGTGGGGAACCAACAATGAGCAGTTCTTC; cdr3_aa: CASNGWGTNNEQFF
d_call: TRBD2; clone_size: many; v_call: TRBV29-1; j_call: TRBJ2-1; cdr3_nt: TGCAGCGTTGGGAGACTAGCCGGTTACAATGAGCAGTTCTTC; cdr3_aa: CSVGRLAGYNEQFF
d_call: TRBD1; clone_size: many; v_call: TRBV29-1; j_call: TRBJ2-6; cdr3_nt: TGCAGCGTTGCAGGGACAGGGACTTCTGGGGCCAACGTCCTGACTTTC; cdr3_aa: CSVAGTGTSGANVLTF
d_call: -; clone_size: many; v_call: TRBV30; j_call: TRBJ2-7; cdr3_nt: TGTGCCTGGAGTGTATTGTCCTATTACGAGCAGTACTTC; cdr3_aa: CAWSVLSYYEQYF
d_call: TRBD1; clone_size: -; v_call: TRBV29-1; j_call: TRBJ1-1; cdr3_nt: TGCAGCGGGAACAGGGGAGCGATGAACACTGAAGCTTTCTTT; cdr3_aa: CSGNRGAMNTEAFF
d_call: -; clone_size: many; v_call: TRBV24-1; j_call: TRBJ2-1; cdr3_nt: TGTGCCACCAGTGAAAATACGGAGGAGCAGTTCTTC; cdr3_aa: CATSENTEEQFF
d_call: -; clone_size: few; v_call: TRBV4-1; j_call: TRBJ1-1; cdr3_nt: TGCGCCAGCAGCCACGGGAAACACTTGAACACTGAAGCTTTCTTT; cdr3_aa: CASSHGKHLNTEAFF
d_call: -; clone_size: -; v_call: TRBV3-1; j_call: TRBJ2-5; cdr3_nt: TGTGCCAGCAGCTCGACAACTAGTGGGGTTTTTGGGACCCAGTACTTC; cdr3_aa: CASSSTTSGVFGTQYF
d_call: TRBD1; clone_size: -; v_call: TRBV5-1; j_call: TRBJ2-7; cdr3_nt: TGCGCCAGCACGCCATCGACAGGGACCTACGAGCAGTACTTC; cdr3_aa: CASTPSTGTYEQYF
d_call: -; clone_size: many; v_call: TRBV12-3/TRBV12-4; j_call: TRBJ2-7; cdr3_nt: TGTGCCAGCAGCCTAAACAGGGTTGGCGAGCAGTACTTC; cdr3_aa: CASSLNRVGEQYF
d_call: TRBD1; clone_size: few; v_call: TRBV7-2; j_call: TRBJ2-5; cdr3_nt: TGTGCCAGCAGCTTCACCCCGGGACAGGAAATAAATTACTTC; cdr3_aa: CASSFTPGQEINYF
d_call: -; clone_size: -; v_call: TRBV5-1; j_call: TRBJ2-7; cdr3_nt: TGCGCCAGCAGCTTGGGGCGGGATGTCAACGAGCAGTACTTC; cdr3_aa: CASSLGRDVNEQYF
d_call: TRBD2; clone_size: -; v_call: TRBV4-1; j_call: TRBJ2-7; cdr3_nt: TGCGCCAGCAGCCGCCGGACTAGCGGTACCGACGAGCAGTACTTC; cdr3_aa: CASSRRTSGTDEQYF
d_call: TRBD1; clone_size: -; v_call: TRBV20-1; j_call: TRBJ2-5; cdr3_nt: TGCAGTGCCACGACCGGACAGGCACCCCAAGAGACCCAGTACTTC; cdr3_aa: CSATTGQAPQETQYF
d_call: -; clone_size: few; v_call: TRBV7-6; j_call: TRBJ2-2; cdr3_nt: TGTGCCAGCAGCTTAGGGCTGGGGGGCACCGGGGAGCTGTTTTTT; cdr3_aa: CASSLGLGGTGELFF
d_call: TRBD1; clone_size: -; v_call: TRBV5-1; j_call: TRBJ2-5; cdr3_nt: TGCGCCAGCACCCCTGCATGGGGACAGGGTAAAGAGACCCAGTACTTC; cdr3_aa: CASTPAWGQGKETQYF
d_call: -; clone_size: few; v_call: TRBV7-2; j_call: TRBJ2-3; cdr3_nt: TGTGCCAGCAGCGCCTTCTTGCAACAAGGCACAGATACGCAGTATTTT; cdr3_aa: CASSAFLQQGTDTQYF
d_call: TRBD1; clone_size: few; v_call: TRBV6-5; j_call: TRBJ1-1; cdr3_nt: TGTGCCAGCAGTTACTCGATATGGGCAGGGGGCACTGAAGCTTTCTTT; cdr3_aa: CASSYSIWAGGTEAFF
d_call: TRBD2; clone_size: -; v_call: TRBV3-1; j_call: TRBJ2-2; cdr3_nt: TGTGCCAGCAGCGGGACTACGAACACCGGGGAGCTGTTTTTT; cdr3_aa: CASSGTTNTGELFF
d_call: TRBD2; clone_size: many; v_call: TRBV12-3/TRBV12-4; j_call: TRBJ2-3; cdr3_nt: TGTGCCAGCACCTTGACTAGCCCCTCCTTCACAGATACGCAGTATTTT; cdr3_aa: CASTLTSPSFTDTQYF
d_call: TRBD1; clone_size: -; v_call: TRBV5-1; j_call: TRBJ2-5; cdr3_nt: TGCGCCAGCAGCCGCCGAGGACAGGGGGAGACCCAGTACTTC; cdr3_aa: CASSRRGQGETQYF
d_call: TRBD2; clone_size: few; v_call: TRBV4-1; j_call: TRBJ2-1; cdr3_nt: TGCGCCAGCAGACTAGCGGGAGGCTCCTACAATGAGCAGTTCTTC; cdr3_aa: CASRLAGGSYNEQFF
d_call: -; clone_size: few; v_call: TRBV2; j_call: TRBJ2-7; cdr3_nt: TGTGCCACTACACAGACCCCCGCCGAGCAGTACTTC; cdr3_aa: CATTQTPAEQYF
d_call: -; clone_size: -; v_call: TRBV6-1; j_call: TRBJ2-2; cdr3_nt: TGTGCCAGCAGCACGTCAGGGGGAGGTGGGGAGCTGTTTTTT; cdr3_aa: CASSTSGGGGELFF
d_call: -; clone_size: few; v_call: TRBV29-1; j_call: TRBJ1-1; cdr3_nt: TGCAGCGTTGTACCTGCGCGGACAGTGAACACTGAAGCTTTCTTT; cdr3_aa: CSVVPARTVNTEAFF
d_call: -; clone_size: many; v_call: TRBV5-1; j_call: TRBJ1-1; cdr3_nt: TGCGCCAGCAGCTTGGGAATGGCGAACACTGAAGCTTTCTTT; cdr3_aa: CASSLGMANTEAFF
d_call: -; clone_size: -; v_call: TRBV3-1; j_call: TRBJ2-1; cdr3_nt: TGTGCCAGCAGCCCCGAACAGGGCTCCTACAATGAGCAGTTCTTC; cdr3_aa: CASSPEQGSYNEQFF
d_call: -; clone_size: -; v_call: TRBV14; j_call: TRBJ2-1; cdr3_nt: TGTGCCAGCAGCCAAAACTTAGGTCCTGAGCAGTTCTTC; cdr3_aa: CASSQNLGPEQFF
d_call: -; clone_size: -; v_call: TRBV7-8; j_call: TRBJ1-4; cdr3_nt: TGTGCCAGCAGCGGCCAGTGGAGGGATAATGAAAAACTGTTTTTT; cdr3_aa: CASSGQWRDNEKLFF
d_call: -; clone_size: few; v_call: TRBV2; j_call: TRBJ1-1; cdr3_nt: TGTGCCAGCAGATCCACGACAGTGGGGAGCACTGAAGCTTTCTTT; cdr3_aa: CASRSTTVGSTEAFF
d_call: TRBD2; clone_size: -; v_call: TRBV7-6; j_call: TRBJ2-7; cdr3_nt: TGTGCCAGCAGCTTGAGAGGGACTAGCGGGATACCGTACGAGCAGTACTTC; cdr3_aa: CASSLRGTSGIPYEQYF
d_call: -; clone_size: few; v_call: TRBV2; j_call: TRBJ2-1; cdr3_nt: TGTGCCAGCACCATATCAACAGGGTGGAATGAGCAGTTCTTC; cdr3_aa: CASTISTGWNEQFF
d_call: -; clone_size: few; v_call: TRBV28; j_call: TRBJ1-5; cdr3_nt: TGTGCCAGCAGCAATATTATAGGCGGACAGCCCCAGCATTTT; cdr3_aa: CASSNIIGGQPQHF
d_call: TRBD1; clone_size: -; v_call: TRBV30; j_call: TRBJ2-5; cdr3_nt: TGTGCCTGGGCGACAGGGCAAGAGACCCAGTACTTC; cdr3_aa: CAWATGQETQYF
d_call: TRBD1; clone_size: -; v_call: TRBV27; j_call: TRBJ2-7; cdr3_nt: TGTGCCAGCAGTTTATTGGGACAGGGGTACGAGCAGTACTTC; cdr3_aa: CASSLLGQGYEQYF
d_call: -; clone_size: -; v_call: TRBV20-1; j_call: TRBJ2-3; cdr3_nt: TGCAGTGCTGCCCAGGCAGCCAGAGGCACAGATACGCAGTATTTT; cdr3_aa: CSAAQAARGTDTQYF
d_call: -; clone_size: -; v_call: TRBV5-1; j_call: TRBJ2-7; cdr3_nt: TGCGCCAGCTCAACAGGGAGGCACGAGCAGTACTTC; cdr3_aa: CASSTGRHEQYF
d_call: -; clone_size: many; v_call: TRBV3-1; j_call: TRBJ1-1; cdr3_nt: TGTGCCAGCAGCCACTCCAGCGGGGAAGCTTTCTTT; cdr3_aa: CASSHSSGEAFF
d_call: TRBD1; clone_size: -; v_call: TRBV7-2; j_call: TRBJ2-3; cdr3_nt: TGTGCCAGCAGCCAGGTGGCAGGGGGTGGCACAGATACGCAGTATTTT; cdr3_aa: CASSQVAGGGTDTQYF
d_call: -; clone_size: many; v_call: TRBV20-1; j_call: TRBJ1-1; cdr3_nt: TGCAGTGCTAGAGGCCCGATTCCCATGAGGAACACTGAAGCTTTCTTT; cdr3_aa: CSARGPIPMRNTEAFF
d_call: TRBD1; clone_size: many; v_call: TRBV5-1; j_call: TRBJ1-4; cdr3_nt: TGCGCCAGCAGCAATGCCGGGACAGGGGGGGAAAAACTGTTTTTT; cdr3_aa: CASSNAGTGGEKLFF
d_call: TRBD1; clone_size: many; v_call: TRBV5-1; j_call: TRBJ2-3; cdr3_nt: TGCGCCAGCAGCTCCGCTTCATGGACAGGGGAAGATACGCAGTATTTT; cdr3_aa: CASSSASWTGEDTQYF
d_call: TRBD1; clone_size: -; v_call: TRBV6-4; j_call: TRBJ1-2; cdr3_nt: TGTGCCAGCAGTGACCCCGGGACAGGGTATGGCTACACCTTC; cdr3_aa: CASSDPGTGYGYTF
d_call: -; clone_size: many; v_call: TRBV5-1; j_call: TRBJ1-2; cdr3_nt: TGCGCCAGCAGCTTGGAGGGGCAGACCTATGGCTACACCTTC; cdr3_aa: CASSLEGQTYGYTF
d_call: -; clone_size: many; v_call: TRBV5-1; j_call: TRBJ2-1; cdr3_nt: TGCGCCAGCAGCTTGGTACAGAGACTCTACAATGAGCAGTTCTTC; cdr3_aa: CASSLVQRLYNEQFF
d_call: TRBD1; clone_size: few; v_call: TRBV18; j_call: TRBJ2-5; cdr3_nt: TGTGCCAGCTCACGGACGGGACAGGGTCAAGAGACCCAGTACTTC; cdr3_aa: CASSRTGQGQETQYF
d_call: -; clone_size: many; v_call: TRBV29-1; j_call: TRBJ2-4; cdr3_nt: TGCAGCGTTGAGGCAGGGACGAACATTCAGTACTTC; cdr3_aa: CSVEAGTNIQYF
d_call: TRBD1; clone_size: -; v_call: TRBV13; j_call: TRBJ1-1; cdr3_nt: TGTGCCAGCAGCGCGACAGGGAGGGGTTTCGCACGGACTGAAGCTTTCTTT; cdr3_aa: CASSATGRGFARTEAFF
d_call: TRBD2; clone_size: -; v_call: TRBV7-2; j_call: TRBJ2-3; cdr3_nt: TGTGCCAGCAGCTTGAGGGCGGGGGGTCTCACAGATACGCAGTATTTT; cdr3_aa: CASSLRAGGLTDTQYF
d_call: -; clone_size: -; v_call: TRBV20-1; j_call: TRBJ2-4; cdr3_nt: TGCAGTGCTAGAGATCGACGGGTCTCCAAAAACATTCAGTACTTC; cdr3_aa: CSARDRRVSKNIQYF
d_call: -; clone_size: many; v_call: TRBV27; j_call: TRBJ2-2; cdr3_nt: TGTGCCAGCAGCCCGTCCGGGACCGGGGAGCTGTTTTTT; cdr3_aa: CASSPSGTGELFF
d_call: -; clone_size: -; v_call: TRBV20-1; j_call: TRBJ2-1; cdr3_nt: TGCAGTGCTAGTAGGGGGTACGGTGAGCAGTTCTTC; cdr3_aa: CSASRGYGEQFF
d_call: -; clone_size: many; v_call: TRBV6-2/TRBV6-3; j_call: TRBJ2-1; cdr3_nt: TGTGCCAGCAGGCCGGGTAGTCTGGGCTTCGATGAGCAGTTCTTC; cdr3_aa: CASRPGSLGFDEQFF
d_call: TRBD2; clone_size: -; v_call: TRBV24-1; j_call: TRBJ2-1; cdr3_nt: TGTGCCACCAGTGATTTACTAGCGGCCCACAATGAGCAGTTCTTC; cdr3_aa: CATSDLLAAHNEQFF
d_call: -; clone_size: many; v_call: TRBV7-3; j_call: TRBJ2-1; cdr3_nt: TGTGCCAGCAGCTTATCGGGGGCAGAGCAGTTCTTC; cdr3_aa: CASSLSGAEQFF
d_call: TRBD1; clone_size: few; v_call: TRBV6-6; j_call: TRBJ2-5; cdr3_nt: TGTGCCAGCATGGACAGGGAAGAGACCCAGTACTTC; cdr3_aa: CASMDREETQYF
d_call: -; clone_size: -; v_call: TRBV28; j_call: TRBJ2-7; cdr3_nt: TGTGCCAGTCGACAAACCGGCACCCTGAGCTCCTACGAGCAGTACTTC; cdr3_aa: CASRQTGTLSSYEQYF